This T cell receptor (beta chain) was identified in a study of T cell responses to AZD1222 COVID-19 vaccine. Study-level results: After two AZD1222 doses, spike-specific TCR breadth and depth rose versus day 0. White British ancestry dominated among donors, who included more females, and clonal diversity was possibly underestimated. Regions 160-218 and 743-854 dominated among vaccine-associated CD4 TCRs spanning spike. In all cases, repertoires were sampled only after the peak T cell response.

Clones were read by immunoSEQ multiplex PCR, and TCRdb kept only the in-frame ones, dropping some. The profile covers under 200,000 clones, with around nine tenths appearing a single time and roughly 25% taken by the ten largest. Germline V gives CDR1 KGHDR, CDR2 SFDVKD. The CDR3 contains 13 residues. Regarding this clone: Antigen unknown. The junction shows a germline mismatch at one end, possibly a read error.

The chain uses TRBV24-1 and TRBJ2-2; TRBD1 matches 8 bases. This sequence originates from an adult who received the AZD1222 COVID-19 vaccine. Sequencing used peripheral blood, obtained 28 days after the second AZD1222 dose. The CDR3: CASRGLNTGELFF. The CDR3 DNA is TGTGCCTCCAGGGGGCTTAACACCGGGGAGCTGTTTTTT.